This entry lists 11 T cell receptor beta chains sequenced from one sample in a study of monozygotic twins with cystic fibrosis. The repertoire was sequenced with immunoSEQ multiplex PCR; TCRdb's copy has only in-frame clones and lacks some. This sample has 9,500 to 13,000 clones; just over 99% occur once, and the top ten carry 0.35% to 0.5%. The sample was blood. These receptors were taken from a man aged 18 to 30 with cystic fibrosis.

The chain uses TRBV15 and TRBJ2-5; 7 bases line up with TRBD2. J lost 7 bases, V lost 4 bases, and 3 bases had no gene match. Germline values: CDR1 LNHNV, CDR2 YYDKDF (reference sequence). The CDR3 contains 12 residues. The CDR3 nucleotides read TGTGCCACCAGCACACCGGGGGGGACCCAGTACTTC. This sequence encodes CATSTPGGTQYF.

The chain couples TRBV30 to TRBJ1-2; D ambiguous. The CDR3 has 14 residues. Germline assignment: CDR1 GTSNPN and CDR2 SVGIG (reference sequence). V was cut by 2 bases and J by 2 bases, with 12 bases left in between. The CDR3 nucleotides read TGTGCCTGGAGTTTGGCAGGAAGAAACTATGGCTACACCTTC. It specifies CAWSLAGRNYGYTF. Using reference TRBV30 and TRBJ1-2 for the parts outside the CDR3, the full variable domain is SQTIHQWPATLVQPVGSPLSLECTVEGTSNPNLYWYRQAAGRGLQLLFYSVGIGQISSEVPQNLSASRPQDRQFILSSKKLLLSDSGFYLCAWSLAGRNYGYTFGSGTRLTVV.

The CDR3 loop is CASSLVRVGGNEQFF. DNA of the CDR3: TGCGCCAGCAGCTTGGTTCGTGTGGGTGGCAATGAGCAGTTCTTC. This sequence joins TRBV5-1 and TRBJ2-1; no clear D. Germline V CDR1 and CDR2: SGHRS, YFSETQ. Trimming took 0 bases from V and 6 from J, leaving 13 bases between them. CDR3 length equals 15 residues.

V and J are TRBV9 and TRBJ1-3, with D possibly being TRBD1 (5 bases). CDR3 size: 14 residues. V lost 3 bases and J 4 bases, leaving 11 bases between the germline ends. CDR1 and CDR2 from the germline V gene are SGDLS and YYNGEE. The CDR3 region has the DNA TGTGCCAGCAGCGCAGGGACCGGGGGAAACACCATATATTTT. It codes for CASSAGTGGNTIYF.

The CDR3 nucleotides read TGCGCCAGCAGTCAATCGTGGGAGCCCAAGGTACAGTACTTC. Its translation is CASSQSWEPKVQYF. This chain joins TRBV23-1 and TRBJ2-5; D perhaps matches TRBD2 (5 bases). TRBV23-1 is placed among ORFs of uncertain function. This CDR3 has 14 residues. V lost 0 bases, J lost 11 bases, and 16 bases lay in between.

CDR3 sequence (DNA): TGCGCCAGCAGCCAAGCAGACCGTAGCGGGGGGGCCGACAATGAGCAGTTCTTC. Residues: CASSQADRSGGADNEQFF. The genes are TRBV4-1 and TRBJ2-1; 11 bases align to TRBD2. V lost 1 base and J lost 5; bases outside the gene matches: 10. Germline V gives CDR1 MGHRA, CDR2 YSYEKL. This CDR3 comprises 18 residues.

This clone was seen a single time. The chain employs TRBV18 and TRBJ2-5; D might be TRBD1 (6 bases). Germline V CDR1 and CDR2: KGHSH, LQKENI. The CDR3 has 15 residues. V was pared by 3 bases and J by 2 bases, with 13 bases between. CDR3 in amino acids: CASSPFGQRQETQYF. CDR3 in DNA: TGTGCCAGCTCACCGTTCGGACAGCGACAAGAGACCCAGTACTTC. The variable domain in full, with the rest retrieved from reference TRBV18 and TRBJ2-5, is NAGVMQNPRHLVRRRGQEARLRCSPMKGHSHVYWYRQLPEEGLKFMVYLQKENIIDESGMPKERFSAEFPKEGPSILRIQQVVRGDSAAYFCASSPFGQRQETQYFGPGTRLLVL.

The rearrangement joins TRBV5-1 to TRBJ2-2; 7 bases agree with TRBD1. This CDR3 comprises 16 residues. Germline values: CDR1 SGHRS, CDR2 YFSETQ. Losses at the gene ends were 0 bases for V and 0 bases for J; bases not matched to a gene: 2. The DNA for the CDR3 is TGCGCCAGCAGCTTGGCCGGACAGGCGAACACCGGGGAGCTGTTTTTT. As protein: CASSLAGQANTGELFF.

The chain is built from TRBV7-8 and TRBJ1-6; maybe TRBD1 (6 bases). CDR1 SGHVS and CDR2 FQNEAQ come from the germline V gene. There are 17 residues in the CDR3. V lost 1 base, J lost 6 bases, and 16 bases lay in between. CDR3 region: CASSLGTAGASNSPLHF. The CDR3 bases are TGTGCCAGCAGCTTAGGGACAGCGGGGGCTAGTAATTCACCCCTCCACTTT.

This CDR3 is CASSPPLNRGTIAKNIQYF. CDR3 in DNA: TGTGCCAGCTCACCACCCTTAAACAGGGGGACCATAGCCAAAAACATTCAGTACTTC. V is TRBV18 and J is TRBJ2-4; 8 nucleotides agree with TRBD1. The trim removed 0 bases at V and 0 bases at J, leaving 10 bases unmatched. Germline loops: CDR1 KGHSH, CDR2 LQKENI. The CDR3 extends over 19 amino acids.

The chain uses TRBV30 and TRBJ1-6; tentatively, D is TRBD1 (5 bases). This CDR3 contains 14 residues. Per the germline V gene, CDR1 is GTSNPN and CDR2 is SVGIG (reference sequence). CDR3 amino acids: CAGGRRAGNSPLHF. CDR3 coding DNA: TGTGCTGGGGGACGCAGGGCGGGAAATTCACCCCTCCACTTT.